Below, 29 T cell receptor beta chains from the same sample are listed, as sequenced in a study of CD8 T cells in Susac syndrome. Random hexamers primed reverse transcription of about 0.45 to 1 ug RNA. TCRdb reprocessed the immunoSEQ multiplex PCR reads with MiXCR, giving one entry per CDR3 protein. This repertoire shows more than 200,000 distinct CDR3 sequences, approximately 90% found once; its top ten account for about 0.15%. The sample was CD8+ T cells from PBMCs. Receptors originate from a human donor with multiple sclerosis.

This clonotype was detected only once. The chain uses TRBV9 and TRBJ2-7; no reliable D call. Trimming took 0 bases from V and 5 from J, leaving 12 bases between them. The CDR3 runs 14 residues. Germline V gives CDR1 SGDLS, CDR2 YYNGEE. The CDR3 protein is CASSVGARGNEQYF. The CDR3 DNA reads TGTGCCAGCAGCGTAGGGGCACGTGGGAACGAGCAGTACTTC.

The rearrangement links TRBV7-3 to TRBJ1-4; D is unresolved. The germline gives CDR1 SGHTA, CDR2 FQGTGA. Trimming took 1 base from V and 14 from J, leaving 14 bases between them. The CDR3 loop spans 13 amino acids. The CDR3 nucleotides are TGTGCCAGCAGCTTAAAGCGTGGGAACGATCTGTTTTTT. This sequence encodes CASSLKRGNDLFF.

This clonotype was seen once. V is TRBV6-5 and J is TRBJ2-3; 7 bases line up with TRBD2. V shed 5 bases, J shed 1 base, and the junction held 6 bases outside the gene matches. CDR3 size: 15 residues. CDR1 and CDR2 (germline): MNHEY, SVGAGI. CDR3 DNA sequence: TGTGCCAGCAGTCCCGGACTAGGCCGCACAGATACGCAGTATTTT. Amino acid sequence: CASSPGLGRTDTQYF.

CDR3 coding DNA: TGTGCCTGGAGTTGGGCCCTTACAAGGCCGAACACTGAAGCTTTCTTT. Translation: CAWSWALTRPNTEAFF. This chain links TRBV30 with TRBJ1-1, with D unclear. CDR3 length equals 16 residues. V was shortened by 2 bases and J by 1 base, with 17 bases between the two germline ends. Germline V lookup: CDR1 GTSNPN, CDR2 SVGIG (reference sequence).

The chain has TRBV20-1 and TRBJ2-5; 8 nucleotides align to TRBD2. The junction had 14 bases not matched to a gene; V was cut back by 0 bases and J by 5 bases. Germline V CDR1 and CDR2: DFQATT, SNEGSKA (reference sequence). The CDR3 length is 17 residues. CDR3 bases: TGCAGTGCTAGAGATATGGCAGCTAGCGGGCCCCGGGAGACCCAGTACTTC. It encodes CSARDMAASGPRETQYF.

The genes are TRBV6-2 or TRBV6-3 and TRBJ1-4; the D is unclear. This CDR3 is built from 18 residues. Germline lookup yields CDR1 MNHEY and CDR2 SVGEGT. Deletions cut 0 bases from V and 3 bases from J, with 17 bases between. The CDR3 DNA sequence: TGTGCCAGCAGTTACTCGATTGGAGGACTGGCATCTAATGAAAAACTGTTTTTT. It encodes CASSYSIGGLASNEKLFF.

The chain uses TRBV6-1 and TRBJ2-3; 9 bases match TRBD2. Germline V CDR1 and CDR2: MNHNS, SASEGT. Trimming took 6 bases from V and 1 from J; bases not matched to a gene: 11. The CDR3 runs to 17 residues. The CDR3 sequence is CASSEGSWTSGTDTQYF. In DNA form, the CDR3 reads TGTGCCAGCAGCGAGGGCTCATGGACTAGCGGCACAGATACGCAGTATTTT.

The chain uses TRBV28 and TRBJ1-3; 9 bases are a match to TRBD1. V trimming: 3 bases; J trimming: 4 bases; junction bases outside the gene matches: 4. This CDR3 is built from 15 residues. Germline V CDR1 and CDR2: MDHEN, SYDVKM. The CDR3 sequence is CASSLWTGEGNTIYF. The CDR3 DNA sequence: TGTGCCAGCAGTTTGTGGACAGGGGAAGGAAACACCATATATTTT.

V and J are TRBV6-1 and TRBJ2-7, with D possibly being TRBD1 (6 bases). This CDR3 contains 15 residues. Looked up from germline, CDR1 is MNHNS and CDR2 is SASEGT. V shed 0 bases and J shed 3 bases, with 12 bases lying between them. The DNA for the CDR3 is TGTGCCAGCAGTGAAGCTCCAGGGGTCTACTACGAGCAGTACTTC. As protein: CASSEAPGVYYEQYF.

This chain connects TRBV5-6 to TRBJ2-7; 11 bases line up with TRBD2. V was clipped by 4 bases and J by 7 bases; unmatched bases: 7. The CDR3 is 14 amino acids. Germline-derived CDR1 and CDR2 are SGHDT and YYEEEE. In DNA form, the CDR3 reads TGTGCCAGCAGCGCGGGACTAGCGGTAGGAGAGCAGTACTTC. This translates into CASSAGLAVGEQYF.

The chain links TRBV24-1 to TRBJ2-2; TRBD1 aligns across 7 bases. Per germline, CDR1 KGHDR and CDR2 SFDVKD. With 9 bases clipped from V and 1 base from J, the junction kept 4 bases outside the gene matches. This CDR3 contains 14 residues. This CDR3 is CATSRQGNTGELFF. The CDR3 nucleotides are TGTGCCACCTCCAGACAGGGGAACACCGGGGAGCTGTTTTTT.

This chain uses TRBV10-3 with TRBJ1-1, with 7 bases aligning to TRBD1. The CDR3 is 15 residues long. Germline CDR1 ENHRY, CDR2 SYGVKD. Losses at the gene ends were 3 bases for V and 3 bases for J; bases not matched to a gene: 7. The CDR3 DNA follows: TGTGCCATCAGTGAATCCGACAGGGTCCACACTGAAGCTTTCTTT. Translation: CAISESDRVHTEAFF.

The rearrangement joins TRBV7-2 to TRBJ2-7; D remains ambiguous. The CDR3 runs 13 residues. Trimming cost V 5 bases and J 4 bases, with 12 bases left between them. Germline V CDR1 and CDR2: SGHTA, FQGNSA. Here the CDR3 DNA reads TGTGCCAGCAGCCCTAGTAGGAGTTACGAGCAGTACTTC. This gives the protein CASSPSRSYEQYF.

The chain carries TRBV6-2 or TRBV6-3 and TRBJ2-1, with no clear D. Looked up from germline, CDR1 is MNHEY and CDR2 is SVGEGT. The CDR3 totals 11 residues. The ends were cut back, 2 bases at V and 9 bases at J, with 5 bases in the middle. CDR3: CASSYPGEQFF. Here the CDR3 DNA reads TGTGCCAGCAGTTACCCCGGTGAGCAGTTCTTC.

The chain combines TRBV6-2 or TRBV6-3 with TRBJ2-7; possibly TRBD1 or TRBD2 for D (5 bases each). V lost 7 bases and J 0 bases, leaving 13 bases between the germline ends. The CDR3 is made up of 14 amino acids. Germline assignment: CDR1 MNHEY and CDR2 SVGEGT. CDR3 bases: TGTGCCAGCAAGGTGGGGGTGAGCTCCTACGAGCAGTACTTC. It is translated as CASKVGVSSYEQYF.

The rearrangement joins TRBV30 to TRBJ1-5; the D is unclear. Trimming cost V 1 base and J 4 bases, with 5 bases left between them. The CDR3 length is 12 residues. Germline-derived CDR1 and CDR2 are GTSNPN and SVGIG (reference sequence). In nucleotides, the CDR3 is TGTGCCTGGAGTGATAGGAATCAGCCCCAGCATTTT. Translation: CAWSDRNQPQHF.

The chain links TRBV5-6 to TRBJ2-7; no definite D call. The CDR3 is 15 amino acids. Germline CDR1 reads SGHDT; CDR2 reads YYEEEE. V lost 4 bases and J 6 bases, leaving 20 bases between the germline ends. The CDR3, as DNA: TGTGCCAGCAGCCCCTCAAGTTCCCGGGCGGTCGAGCAGTACTTC. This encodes CASSPSSSRAVEQYF. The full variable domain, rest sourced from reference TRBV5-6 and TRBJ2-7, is DAGVTQSPTHLIKTRGQQVTLRCSPKSGHDTVSWYQQALGQGPQFIFQYYEEEERQRGNFPDRFSGHQFPNYSSELNVNALLLGDSALYLCASSPSSSRAVEQYFGPGTRLTVT.

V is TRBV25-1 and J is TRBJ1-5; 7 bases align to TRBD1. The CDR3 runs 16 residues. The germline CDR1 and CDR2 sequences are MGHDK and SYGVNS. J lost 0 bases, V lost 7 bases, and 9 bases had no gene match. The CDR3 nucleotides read TGTGCCAGCAATGACCGGGACAGTTATAGCAATCAGCCCCAGCATTTT. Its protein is CASNDRDSYSNQPQHF.

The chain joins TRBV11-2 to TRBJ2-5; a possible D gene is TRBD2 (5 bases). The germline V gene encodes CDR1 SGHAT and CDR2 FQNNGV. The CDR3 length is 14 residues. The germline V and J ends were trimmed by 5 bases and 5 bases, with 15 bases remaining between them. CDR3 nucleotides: TGTGCCAGCAGCGAGCCGGACTTCAGGGAGACCCAGTACTTC. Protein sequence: CASSEPDFRETQYF.

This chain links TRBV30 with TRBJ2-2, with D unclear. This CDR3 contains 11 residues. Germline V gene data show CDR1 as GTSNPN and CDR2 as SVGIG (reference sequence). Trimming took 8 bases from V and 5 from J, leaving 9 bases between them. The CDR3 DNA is TGTGCCCAGACGTGGACCGGGGAGCTGTTTTTT. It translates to CAQTWTGELFF. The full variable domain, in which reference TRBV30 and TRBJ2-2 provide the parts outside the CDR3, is SQTIHQWPATLVQPVGSPLSLECTVEGTSNPNLYWYRQAAGRGLQLLFYSVGIGQISSEVPQNLSASRPQDRQFILSSKKLLLSDSGFYLCAQTWTGELFFGEGSRLTVL.

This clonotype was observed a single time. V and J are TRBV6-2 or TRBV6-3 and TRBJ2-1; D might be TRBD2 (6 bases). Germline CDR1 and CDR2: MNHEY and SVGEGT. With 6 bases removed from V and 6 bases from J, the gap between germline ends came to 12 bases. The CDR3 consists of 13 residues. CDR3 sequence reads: CASSQGLINEQFF. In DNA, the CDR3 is TGTGCCAGCAGCCAGGGACTTATCAATGAGCAGTTCTTC.

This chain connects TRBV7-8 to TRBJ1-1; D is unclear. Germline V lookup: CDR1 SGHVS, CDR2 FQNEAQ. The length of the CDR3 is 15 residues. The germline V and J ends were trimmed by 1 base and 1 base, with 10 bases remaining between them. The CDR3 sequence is CASSLVGMGNTEAFF. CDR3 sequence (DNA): TGTGCCAGCAGCTTAGTAGGGATGGGGAACACTGAAGCTTTCTTT.

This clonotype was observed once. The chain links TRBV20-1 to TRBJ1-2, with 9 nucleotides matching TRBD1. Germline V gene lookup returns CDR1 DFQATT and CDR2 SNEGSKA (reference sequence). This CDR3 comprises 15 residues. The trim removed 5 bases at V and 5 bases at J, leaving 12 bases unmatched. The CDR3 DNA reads TGCAGTGCTCTGGACAGGGGCCAAGGGGGATATGGCTACACCTTC. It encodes CSALDRGQGGYGYTF.

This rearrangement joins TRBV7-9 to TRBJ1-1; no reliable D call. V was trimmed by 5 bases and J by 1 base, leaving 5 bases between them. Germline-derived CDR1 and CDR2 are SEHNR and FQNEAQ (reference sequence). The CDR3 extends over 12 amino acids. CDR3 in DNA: TGTGCCAGCAGCAGCAGGAACACTGAAGCTTTCTTT. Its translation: CASSSRNTEAFF.

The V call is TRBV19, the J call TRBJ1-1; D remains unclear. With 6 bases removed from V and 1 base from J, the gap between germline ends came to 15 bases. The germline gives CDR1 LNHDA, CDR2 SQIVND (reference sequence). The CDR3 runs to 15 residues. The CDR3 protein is CASSPRTGGNTEAFF. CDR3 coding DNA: TGTGCCAGTAGCCCGCGGACGGGAGGGAACACTGAAGCTTTCTTT.

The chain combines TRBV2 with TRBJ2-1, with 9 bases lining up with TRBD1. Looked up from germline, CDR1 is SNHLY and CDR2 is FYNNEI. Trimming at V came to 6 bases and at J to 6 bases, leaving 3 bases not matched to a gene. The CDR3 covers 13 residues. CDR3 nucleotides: TGTGCCAGCAGCTTACAGGGGGCCAATGAGCAGTTCTTC. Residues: CASSLQGANEQFF.

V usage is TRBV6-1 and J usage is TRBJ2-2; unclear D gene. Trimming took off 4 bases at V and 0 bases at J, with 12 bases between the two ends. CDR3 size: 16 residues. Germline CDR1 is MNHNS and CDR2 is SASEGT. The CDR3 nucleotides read TGTGCCAGCAGTGTTTGGGCCTCAGCGAACACCGGGGAGCTGTTTTTT. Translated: CASSVWASANTGELFF.

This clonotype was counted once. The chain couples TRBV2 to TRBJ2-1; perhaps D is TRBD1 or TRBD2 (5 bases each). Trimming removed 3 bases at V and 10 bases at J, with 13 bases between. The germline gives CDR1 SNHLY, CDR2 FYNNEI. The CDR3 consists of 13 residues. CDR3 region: CASSEGTAPEQFF. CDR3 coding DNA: TGTGCCAGCAGTGAGGGGACCGCCCCCGAGCAGTTCTTC. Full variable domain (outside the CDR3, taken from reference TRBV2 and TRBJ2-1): EPEVTQTPSHQVTQMGQEVILRCVPISNHLYFYWYRQILGQKVEFLVSFYNNEISEKSEIFDDQFSVERPDGSNFTLKIRSTKLEDSAMYFCASSEGTAPEQFFGPGTRLTVL.

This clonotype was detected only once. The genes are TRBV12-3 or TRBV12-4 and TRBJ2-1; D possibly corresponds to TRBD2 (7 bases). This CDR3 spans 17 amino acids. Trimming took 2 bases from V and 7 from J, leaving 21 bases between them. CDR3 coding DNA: TGTGCCAGCAGTTTACCTGGGGGGGCTCCCACGGGGAATGAGCAGTTCTTC. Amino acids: CASSLPGGAPTGNEQFF.